This T cell receptor (beta chain) derives from a study of human T cells and chemical hapten exposure. Study-level findings and limits: With DPC sensitization, TCRs exceeding 1 in 1000 frequency showed no change. Versus controls, expanded TCRs had significantly more large CDR3 similarity clusters.

Germline V gene sequence: CDR1 LGHDT, CDR2 YNNKEL (reference sequence). The junction had 17 bases not matched to a gene; V was cut back by 4 bases and J by 7 bases. The CDR3 loop spans 18 amino acids. In this sample, this clonotype turned up a few times. The antigen is unknown. Time point in this sample: patch test 1, 2 weeks after DPC sensitization. The treatment is: therapeutic diphenylcyclopropenone sensitization with weekly scalp DPC. The library tagged individual cDNA molecules with unique molecular identifiers. In TCRdb, the RACE reads were re-called with MiXCR into one record per CDR3 protein. The data hold tens of thousands of distinct CDR3 sequences, with over 9% observed a single time.

Specimen: whole blood, collected in connection with sensitization to the hapten diphenylcyclopropenone (DPC). V is TRBV3-1 and J is TRBJ1-2; 11 positions agree with TRBD1. The TCR was taken from a woman in her forties or fifties with alopecia areata. Some clones in this sample may be carry-over from other donors' samples. CDR3 protein: CASSRGQGARGPSGGYTF. The CDR3, as DNA: TGTGCCAGCAGCCGCGGACAGGGGGCGAGAGGTCCTTCCGGTGGCTACACCTTC.